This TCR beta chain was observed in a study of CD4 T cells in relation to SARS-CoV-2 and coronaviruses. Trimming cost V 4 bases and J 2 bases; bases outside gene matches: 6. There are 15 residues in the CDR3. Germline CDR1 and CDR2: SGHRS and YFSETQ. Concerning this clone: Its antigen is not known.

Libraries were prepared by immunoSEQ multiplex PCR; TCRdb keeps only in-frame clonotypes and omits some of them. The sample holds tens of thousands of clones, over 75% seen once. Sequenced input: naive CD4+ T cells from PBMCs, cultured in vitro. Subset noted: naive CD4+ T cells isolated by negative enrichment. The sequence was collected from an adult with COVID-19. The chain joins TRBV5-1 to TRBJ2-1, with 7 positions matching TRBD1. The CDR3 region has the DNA TGCGCCAGCAGCCGAGACGGGACAGCCTACAATGAGCAGTTCTTC. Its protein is CASSRDGTAYNEQFF.